The 6 T cell receptor beta chains below were found in one sample sequenced in a study of regulatory T cells in long-lasting Graves disease. Regarding time point: newly diagnosed GD, antithyroid drugs for less than 3 months. Scientists built the TCR library using RNA that was extracted from PBMCs. Combining iRepertoire HTBI primers with Arm-PCR of CDR3 regions, the authors built TCR beta libraries. TCRdb independently ran MiXCR on the multiplex PCR reads; one entry per CDR3 protein. The sample consists of a few hundred thousand distinct CDR3 sequences, 16% of them appearing once. The sample was also linked to a second study, of T cells in Graves' hyperthyroidism and ophthalmopathy.

Material: peripheral blood mononuclear cells (PBMCs), obtained at new diagnosis, from a patient treated with antithyroid drugs. The receptors derive from a woman between 18 and 29 years old with Graves disease.

This clonotype was seen many times. CDR3 sequence: CASKASGDLAEAFF. The CDR3 DNA reads as TGTGCCAGCAAAGCCTCAGGGGATTTAGCTGAAGCTTTCTTT. The gene calls are TRBV2 and TRBJ1-1; weak D call: TRBD1 (6 bases). CDR3 length: 14 residues. Per germline, CDR1 SNHLY and CDR2 FYNNEI. Trimming shortened V by 7 bases and J by 6 bases, and 18 bases separated the two germline ends. Full variable domain (rest looked up from reference TRBV2 and TRBJ1-1): EPEVTQTPSHQVTQMGQEVILRCVPISNHLYFYWYRQILGQKVEFLVSFYNNEISEKSEIFDDQFSVERPDGSNFTLKIRSTKLEDSAMYFCASKASGDLAEAFFGQGTRLTVV.

This clonotype was seen more than once but under ten times. This chain connects TRBV19 to TRBJ2-5, with 10 bases identical to TRBD2. The germline gives CDR1 LNHDA, CDR2 SQIVND (reference sequence). Trimming removed 8 bases from V and 3 bases from J; junction bases left unmatched: 9. This CDR3 has 15 amino acids. Written as DNA, the CDR3 is TGTGCCAGTGCCGGCAGCGGGGGGGCAAAAGAGACCCAGTACTTC. Its protein is CASAGSGGAKETQYF.

A note on this clonotype: Just one base apart from a much larger clone, this may be a read error. In DNA form, the CDR3 reads TGTGCCAGCAGCCCACTAGAGAATGAGCAGTTCTTC. It codes for CASSPLENEQFF. The J gene is TRBJ2-1, the V gene TRBV6-2 or TRBV6-3; weak D call: TRBD2 (5 bases). V was shortened by 6 bases and J by 7 bases, with 10 bases between the two germline ends. The CDR3 is 12 residues long. Germline V gene lookup returns CDR1 MNHEY and CDR2 SVGEGT.

This clonotype appeared a few times. V usage is TRBV6-1 and J usage is TRBJ2-7; weak D call: TRBD1 (6 bases). Germline V gene data show CDR1 as MNHNS and CDR2 as SASEGT. The CDR3 is 14 residues long. Deletions cut 4 bases from V and 2 bases from J, with 12 bases between. The CDR3 loop is CASSVGTLTYEQYF. CDR3 DNA: TGTGCCAGCAGTGTCGGGACACTGACCTACGAGCAGTACTTC.

The chain links TRBV6-2 or TRBV6-3 to TRBJ2-7; D not resolved. V lost 5 bases and J 7 bases, leaving 18 bases between the germline ends. CDR3 length: 14 amino acids. The germline V gene encodes CDR1 MNHEY and CDR2 SVGEGT. CDR3 protein: CASSDRISTGEQYF. The CDR3 DNA is TGTGCCAGCAGTGACCGAATCTCGACTGGTGAGCAGTACTTC.

This clonotype was counted many times. This sequence joins TRBV28 and TRBJ2-5; either TRBD1 or TRBD2 may supply D (5 bases each). Trimming stripped 1 base from V and 5 bases from J, with 17 bases between. The CDR3 has 16 amino acids. CDR1 MDHEN and CDR2 SYDVKM come from the germline V gene. The CDR3 DNA reads as TGTGCCAGCAGTTTATTGGGGGTTGGTGACAGCGAGACCCAGTACTTC. Translated, it gives CASSLLGVGDSETQYF.